The 10 T cell receptor beta chains listed next were all sequenced from one sample in a study of shared clonotypes between healthy human individuals. The protocol was immunoSEQ multiplex PCR, while the TCRdb copy is restricted to in-frame clones and leaves out a portion. The sample yields about 460,000 clones, roughly three quarters seen once. Source material: PBMCs. Receptors originate from a middle-aged woman in good health. Some clones in this sample may be carry-over from other donors' samples.

CDR3: CASSAPSGPKSNQPQHF. CDR3 bases: TGTGCCAGCAGTGCCCCTTCGGGACCGAAAAGCAATCAGCCCCAGCATTTT. V usage is TRBV2 and J usage is TRBJ1-5, with D perhaps TRBD1 (5 bases). V was pared by 4 bases and J by 1 base, with 17 bases between. Germline CDR1 is SNHLY and CDR2 is FYNNEI. This CDR3 region has 17 residues. Using reference TRBV2 and TRBJ1-5 for the parts outside the CDR3, the full variable domain is EPEVTQTPSHQVTQMGQEVILRCVPISNHLYFYWYRQILGQKVEFLVSFYNNEISEKSEIFDDQFSVERPDGSNFTLKIRSTKLEDSAMYFCASSAPSGPKSNQPQHFGDGTRLSIL.

On this clone: A much larger clone differs by one base, so this may be a read error. This chain joins TRBV18 and TRBJ2-4, with no clear D. Trimming took off 3 bases at V and 2 bases at J, with 14 bases between the two ends. The germline gives CDR1 KGHSH, CDR2 LQKENI. CDR3 length equals 16 residues. In DNA, the CDR3 is TGTGCCAGCTCACCTCGAGTTGCGCCCACCAAAAACATTCAGTACTTC. Its translation is CASSPRVAPTKNIQYF.

The chain employs TRBV6-1 and TRBJ1-4, with no clear D. V lost 1 base, J lost 11 bases, and 14 bases lay in between. The length of the CDR3 is 14 residues. Per the germline V gene, CDR1 is MNHNS and CDR2 is SASEGT. CDR3 residues: CASSEGRLVGKLFF. CDR3 nucleotide sequence: TGTGCCAGCAGTGAAGGCAGACTAGTTGGGAAACTGTTTTTT.

J is TRBJ1-4 and V is TRBV7-7, with TRBD1 matching over 12 bases. Germline V gives CDR1 SSHAT, CDR2 FNYEAQ (reference sequence). The CDR3 consists of 15 residues. After removal of 5 bases from V and 8 bases from J, the junction contained 6 bases not matched to a gene. The CDR3 DNA reads TGTGCCAGCAGCGCCGGGACAGGGGGCCTCGAAAAACTGTTTTTT. Translation: CASSAGTGGLEKLFF.

Concerning this clone: It is likely a read error: a sequence one base away is far more abundant. The chain uses TRBV9 and TRBJ2-3; a weak D match, TRBD1 (5 bases). The germline CDR1 and CDR2 sequences are SGDLS and YYNGEE. V lost 3 bases to trimming and J lost 6 bases, with 14 bases between them. The CDR3 spans 14 residues. The CDR3 DNA follows: TGTGCCAGCAGCGCGGACAACTCTGGGGATACGCAGTATTTT. This sequence encodes CASSADNSGDTQYF.

The chain is built from TRBV7-8 and TRBJ2-3; the match to TRBD2 covers 11 bases. The V and J ends lost 5 bases and 8 bases, in that order; junction bases with no gene match: 15. There are 17 residues in the CDR3. Germline-derived CDR1 and CDR2 are SGHVS and FQNEAQ. The CDR3 coding sequence is TGTGCCAGCAGCCCCCGGACTAGCGGGTCCCATAGGGGTACGCAGTATTTT. Its translation: CASSPRTSGSHRGTQYF. Full variable domain (missing parts from reference TRBV7-8 and TRBJ2-3): GAGVSQSPRYKVAKRGQDVALRCDPISGHVSLFWYQQALGQGPEFLTYFQNEAQLDKSGLPSDRFFAERPEGSVSTLKIQRTQQEDSAVYLCASSPRTSGSHRGTQYFGPGTRLTVL.

The genes are TRBV27 and TRBJ1-4; 8 bases match TRBD1. CDR3 length equals 15 residues. Germline V gene lookup returns CDR1 MNHEY and CDR2 SMNVEV (reference sequence). Germline trimming cut 5 bases from V and 7 bases from J; bases unmatched to any gene: 9. CDR3 in amino acids: CASSPTGDWGEKLFF. For the CDR3, the DNA is TGTGCCAGCAGTCCGACAGGGGACTGGGGTGAAAAACTGTTTTTT.

Turning to this clone: This sequence may be a read error, since a much larger clone differs from it by one base. A read error is likely, as this CDR3 ends without the conserved phenylalanine or tryptophan. The chain uses TRBV7-2 and TRBJ2-7; the match to TRBD2 covers 9 bases. This CDR3 has 17 residues. Germline V CDR1 and CDR2: SGHTA, FQGNSA. The V and J ends lost 1 base and 3 bases, in that order; junction bases with no gene match: 10. The DNA for the CDR3 is TGTGCCAGCAGCTTAGGGGGGAGGGAGCGGGAGGTCTACGAGCAGTACCTC. Translated: CASSLGGREREVYEQYL.

Notes on this clone: A far larger clone is a single base away, which makes a read error likely. The chain recombines TRBV30 with TRBJ2-5, with D possibly matching TRBD1 (6 bases). Germline-derived CDR1 and CDR2 are GTSNPN and SVGIG (reference sequence). The CDR3 is 12 amino acids. V shed 7 bases and J shed 11 bases, with 20 bases lying between them. Written as DNA, the CDR3 is TGTGCCTCAAGGACAGCATGGTACGGGCAGTACTTC. This encodes CASRTAWYGQYF.

With regard to this clone: Other DNA sequences in this specimen translate into the identical CDR3. The chain links TRBV29-1 to TRBJ2-7, with D tentatively TRBD1 (5 bases). This CDR3 has 12 amino acids. Trimming removed 2 bases at V and 3 bases at J, with 8 bases between. Germline CDR1 and CDR2: SQVTM and ANQGSEA. This CDR3 reads CSVERQGYEQYF. The CDR3 DNA sequence: TGCAGCGTTGAAAGGCAGGGCTACGAGCAGTACTTC.